The following is a T cell receptor (beta chain) sequence with its context. No antigen is known for it. The data stem from a study of OX40 agonist ivuxolimab in advanced cancers. Overall study context: Patients in the trial were receiving intravenous ivuxolimab every 2 weeks, at doses of 0.01 to 10 mg/kg. Under the entry rules, prior anti-PD-1, anti-PD-L1 or anti-CTLA-4 therapy was allowed, and roughly 41% had some.

Regarding the study as a whole: On average, a greater number of expanded clones characterised CD8+ T cells relative to CD4+. Expanded peripheral T cells had an undetermined antigen specificity.

Generated by immunoSEQ multiplex PCR, the TCRdb table keeps only in-frame clones and is missing some. The table has about 33,000 clones, 70% to 85% seen once. There are 13 residues in the CDR3. Trimming removed 5 bases at V and 7 bases at J, with 13 bases between. The germline V gene encodes CDR1 LNHDA and CDR2 SQIVND (reference sequence). The receptor's source is an adult with an advanced solid tumor such as melanoma, head and neck, liver or kidney cancer. The chain links TRBV19 to TRBJ2-3, with D perhaps TRBD2 (5 bases). Specimen: CD4+ or CD8+ T cells sorted from blood, collected in a trial of the OX40 agonist ivuxolimab. CDR3 region: CASSPQDLNTQYF. The CDR3 DNA reads as TGTGCCAGTAGTCCTCAGGACTTAAATACGCAGTATTTT.